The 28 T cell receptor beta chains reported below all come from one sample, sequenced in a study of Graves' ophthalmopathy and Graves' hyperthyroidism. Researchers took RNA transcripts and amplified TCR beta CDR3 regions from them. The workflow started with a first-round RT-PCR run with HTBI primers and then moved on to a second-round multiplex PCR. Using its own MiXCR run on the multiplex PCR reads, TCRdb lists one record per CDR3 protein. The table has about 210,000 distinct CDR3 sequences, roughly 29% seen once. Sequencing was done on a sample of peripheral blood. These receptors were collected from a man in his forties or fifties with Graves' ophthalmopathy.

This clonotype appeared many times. The CDR3 spells CASSLFTYTGELFF. DNA of the CDR3: TGTGCCAGCAGTTTATTTACTTACACCGGGGAGCTGTTTTTT. This chain joins TRBV28 and TRBJ2-2; D gene unclear. Looked up from germline, CDR1 is MDHEN and CDR2 is SYDVKM. V was shortened by 1 base and J by 3 bases, with 6 bases between the two germline ends. The length of the CDR3 is 14 residues.

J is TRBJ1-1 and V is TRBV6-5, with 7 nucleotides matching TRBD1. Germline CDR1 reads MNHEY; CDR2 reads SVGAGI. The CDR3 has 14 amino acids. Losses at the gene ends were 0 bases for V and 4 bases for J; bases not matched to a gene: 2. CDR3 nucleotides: TGTGCCAGCAGTTACTCCGCAGGGGGCACTGAAGCTTTCTTT. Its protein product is CASSYSAGGTEAFF.

Here the CDR3 DNA reads TGCAGTGCCGAACTTGGCGAGACTAGAGCCTACGAGCAGTACTTC. This sequence encodes CSAELGETRAYEQYF. The chain carries TRBV20-1 and TRBJ2-7, with a possible D match to TRBD2 (6 bases). The V gene lost 6 bases and the J gene lost 2 bases, with 20 bases spanning the gap. This CDR3 is 15 amino acids long. Germline V gene lookup returns CDR1 DFQATT and CDR2 SNEGSKA (reference sequence).

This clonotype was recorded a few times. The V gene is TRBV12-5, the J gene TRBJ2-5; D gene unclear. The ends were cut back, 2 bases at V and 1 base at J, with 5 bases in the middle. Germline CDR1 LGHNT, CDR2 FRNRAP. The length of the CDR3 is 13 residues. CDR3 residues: CASGLSPQETQYF. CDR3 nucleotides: TGTGCTAGTGGTTTGTCACCCCAAGAGACCCAGTACTTC.

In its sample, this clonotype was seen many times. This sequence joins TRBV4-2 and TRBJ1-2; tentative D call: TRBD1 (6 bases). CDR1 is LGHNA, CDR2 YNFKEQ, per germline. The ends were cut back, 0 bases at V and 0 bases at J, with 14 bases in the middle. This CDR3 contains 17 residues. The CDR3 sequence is CASSQDLSRGSNYGYTF. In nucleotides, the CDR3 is TGTGCCAGCAGCCAAGACCTGAGCAGGGGCTCTAACTATGGCTACACCTTC.

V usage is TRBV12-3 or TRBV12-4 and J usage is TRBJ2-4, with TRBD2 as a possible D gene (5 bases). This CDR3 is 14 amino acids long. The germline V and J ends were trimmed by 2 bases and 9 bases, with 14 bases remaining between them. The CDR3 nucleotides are TGTGCCAGCAGTTTATTACGGGGATTGAGCATTCAGTACTTC. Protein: CASSLLRGLSIQYF.

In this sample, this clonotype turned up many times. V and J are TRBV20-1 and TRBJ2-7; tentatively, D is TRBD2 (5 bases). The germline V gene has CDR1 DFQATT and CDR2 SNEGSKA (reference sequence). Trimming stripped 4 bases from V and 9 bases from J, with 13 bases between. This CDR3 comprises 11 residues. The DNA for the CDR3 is TGCAGTGCTACGGGAACGGAGGCGCAGTACTTC. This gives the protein CSATGTEAQYF.

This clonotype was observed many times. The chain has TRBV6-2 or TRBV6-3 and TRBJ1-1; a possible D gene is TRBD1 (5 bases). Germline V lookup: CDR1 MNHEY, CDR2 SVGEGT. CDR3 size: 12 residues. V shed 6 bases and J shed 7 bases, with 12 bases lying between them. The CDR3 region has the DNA TGTGCCAGCAGCCTTCAACAGGATGAAGCTTTCTTT. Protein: CASSLQQDEAFF.

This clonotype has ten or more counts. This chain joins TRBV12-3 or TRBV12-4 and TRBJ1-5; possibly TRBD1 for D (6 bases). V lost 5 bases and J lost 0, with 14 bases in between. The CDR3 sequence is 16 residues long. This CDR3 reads CASSPRQANSNQPQHF. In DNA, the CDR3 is TGTGCCAGCAGTCCTCGACAGGCAAATAGCAATCAGCCCCAGCATTTT.

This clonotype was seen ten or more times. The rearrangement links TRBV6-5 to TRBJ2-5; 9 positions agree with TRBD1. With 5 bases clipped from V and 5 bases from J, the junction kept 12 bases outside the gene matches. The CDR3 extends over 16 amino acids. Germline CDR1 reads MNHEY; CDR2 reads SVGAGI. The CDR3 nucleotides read TGTGCCAGCAGTCGACAAGAGAGCGGGACAGGGGAGACCCAGTACTTC. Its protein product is CASSRQESGTGETQYF.

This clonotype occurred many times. This CDR3 is CASTTYTGELFF. The CDR3 DNA follows: TGTGCCAGCACCACGTATACCGGGGAGCTGTTTTTT. The V call is TRBV6-5, the J call TRBJ2-2; D gene uncertain. Trimming removed 7 bases from V and 5 bases from J, with 8 bases in between. Germline CDR1 MNHEY, CDR2 SVGAGI. The CDR3 extends over 12 amino acids.

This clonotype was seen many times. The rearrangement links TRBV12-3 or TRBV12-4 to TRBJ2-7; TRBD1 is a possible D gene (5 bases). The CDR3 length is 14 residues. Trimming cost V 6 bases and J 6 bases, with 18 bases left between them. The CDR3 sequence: CASSQDRETLEQYF. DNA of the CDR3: TGTGCCAGCAGCCAAGACAGAGAGACGCTCGAGCAGTACTTC.

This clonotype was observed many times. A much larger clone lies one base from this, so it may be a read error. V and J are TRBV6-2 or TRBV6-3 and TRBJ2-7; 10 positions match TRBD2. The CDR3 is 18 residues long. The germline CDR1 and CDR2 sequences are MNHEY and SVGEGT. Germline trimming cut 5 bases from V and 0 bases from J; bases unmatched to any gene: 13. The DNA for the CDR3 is TGTGCCAGCAGTCCCCGACTAGCGGGCTCGACCCCCTCCTACGAGCAGTACTTC. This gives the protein CASSPRLAGSTPSYEQYF.

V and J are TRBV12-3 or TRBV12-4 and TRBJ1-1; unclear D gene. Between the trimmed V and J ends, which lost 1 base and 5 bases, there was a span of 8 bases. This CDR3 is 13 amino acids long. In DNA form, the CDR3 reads TGTGCCAGCAGTTTAGTTACCGGAACTGAAGCTTTCTTT. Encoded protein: CASSLVTGTEAFF.

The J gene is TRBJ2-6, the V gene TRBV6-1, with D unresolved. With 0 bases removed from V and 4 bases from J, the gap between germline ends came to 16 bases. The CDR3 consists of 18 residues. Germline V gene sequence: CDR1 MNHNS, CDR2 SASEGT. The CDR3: CASSEAPAGWSGANVLTF. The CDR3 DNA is TGTGCCAGCAGTGAAGCACCCGCAGGTTGGTCGGGGGCCAACGTCCTGACTTTC.

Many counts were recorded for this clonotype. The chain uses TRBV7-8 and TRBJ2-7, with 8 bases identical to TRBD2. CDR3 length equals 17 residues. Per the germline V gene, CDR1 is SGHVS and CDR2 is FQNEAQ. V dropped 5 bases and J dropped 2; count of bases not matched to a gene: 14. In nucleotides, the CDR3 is TGTGCCAGCAGCCGAGGAAGTGCGGGAGGAGGGGCCTACGAGCAGTACTTC. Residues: CASSRGSAGGGAYEQYF. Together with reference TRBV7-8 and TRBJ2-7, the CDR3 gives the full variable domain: GAGVSQSPRYKVAKRGQDVALRCDPISGHVSLFWYQQALGQGPEFLTYFQNEAQLDKSGLPSDRFFAERPEGSVSTLKIQRTQQEDSAVYLCASSRGSAGGGAYEQYFGPGTRLTVT.

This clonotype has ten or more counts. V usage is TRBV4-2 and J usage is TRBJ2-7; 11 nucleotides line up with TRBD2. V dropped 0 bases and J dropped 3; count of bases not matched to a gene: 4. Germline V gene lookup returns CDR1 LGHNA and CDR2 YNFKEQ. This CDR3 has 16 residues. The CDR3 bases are TGTGCCAGCAGCCAAGAAGCGACTAGCGGGGACTACGAGCAGTACTTC. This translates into CASSQEATSGDYEQYF.

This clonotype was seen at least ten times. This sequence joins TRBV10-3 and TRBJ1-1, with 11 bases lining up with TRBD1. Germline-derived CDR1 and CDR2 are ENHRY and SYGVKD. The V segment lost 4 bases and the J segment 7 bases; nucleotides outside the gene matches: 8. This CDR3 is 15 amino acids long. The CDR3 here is CAISGTGGSMGEAFF. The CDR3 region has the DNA TGTGCCATCAGTGGGACAGGGGGCAGTATGGGTGAAGCTTTCTTT.

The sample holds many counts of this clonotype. The CDR3, as DNA: TGTGCCAGCAGTTACAGGATTGGCAATTCACCCCTCCACTTT. This encodes CASSYRIGNSPLHF. The gene calls are TRBV6-5 and TRBJ1-6, with D unresolved. The germline V and J ends were trimmed by 2 bases and 7 bases, with 9 bases remaining between them. The germline CDR1 and CDR2 sequences are MNHEY and SVGAGI. The CDR3 contains 14 residues.

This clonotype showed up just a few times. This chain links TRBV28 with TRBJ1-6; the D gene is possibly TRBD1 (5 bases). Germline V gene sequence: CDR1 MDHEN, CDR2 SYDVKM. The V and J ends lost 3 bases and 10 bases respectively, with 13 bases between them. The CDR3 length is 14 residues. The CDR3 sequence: CASSLSGTNSPLHF. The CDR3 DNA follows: TGTGCCAGCAGTTTGTCCGGGACCAACTCACCCCTCCACTTT. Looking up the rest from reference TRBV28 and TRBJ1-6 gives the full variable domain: DVKVTQSSRYLVKRTGEKVFLECVQDMDHENMFWYRQDPGLGLRLIYFSYDVKMKEKGDIPEGYSVSREKKERFSLILESASTNQTSMYLCASSLSGTNSPLHFGNGTRLTVT.

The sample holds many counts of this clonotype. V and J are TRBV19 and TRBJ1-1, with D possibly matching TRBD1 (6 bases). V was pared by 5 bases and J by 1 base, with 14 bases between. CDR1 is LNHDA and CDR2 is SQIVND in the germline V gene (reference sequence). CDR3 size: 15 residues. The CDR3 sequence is CASSDLRGSNTEAFF. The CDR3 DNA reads TGTGCCAGTAGTGACCTTAGGGGGTCGAACACTGAAGCTTTCTTT.

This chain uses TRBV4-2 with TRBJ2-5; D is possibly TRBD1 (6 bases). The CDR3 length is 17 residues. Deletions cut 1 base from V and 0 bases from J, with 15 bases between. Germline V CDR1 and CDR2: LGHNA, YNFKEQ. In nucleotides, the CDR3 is TGTGCCAGCAGCCAAGCGCCACGGACAGCGTACCAAGAGACCCAGTACTTC. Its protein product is CASSQAPRTAYQETQYF.

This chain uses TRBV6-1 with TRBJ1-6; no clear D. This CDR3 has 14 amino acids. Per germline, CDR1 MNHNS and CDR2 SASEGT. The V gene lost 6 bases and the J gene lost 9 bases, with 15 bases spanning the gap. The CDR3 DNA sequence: TGTGCCAGCAGCTCTATGCGGGTTCCTTCACCCCTCCACTTT. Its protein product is CASSSMRVPSPLHF.

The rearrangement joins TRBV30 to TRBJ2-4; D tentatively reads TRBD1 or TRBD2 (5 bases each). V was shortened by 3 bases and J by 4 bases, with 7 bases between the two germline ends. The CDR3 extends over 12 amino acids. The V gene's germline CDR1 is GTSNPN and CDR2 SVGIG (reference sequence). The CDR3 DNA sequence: TGTGCCTGGAGAGGGACGAAAAACATTCAGTACTTC. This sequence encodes CAWRGTKNIQYF.

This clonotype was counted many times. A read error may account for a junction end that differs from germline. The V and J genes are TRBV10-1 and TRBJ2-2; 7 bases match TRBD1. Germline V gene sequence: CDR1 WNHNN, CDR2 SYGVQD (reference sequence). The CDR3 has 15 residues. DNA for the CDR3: TGCGCCGGCAGTGAGGGGACAGTTAACACCGGGGAGCTGTTTTTT. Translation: CAGSEGTVNTGELFF.

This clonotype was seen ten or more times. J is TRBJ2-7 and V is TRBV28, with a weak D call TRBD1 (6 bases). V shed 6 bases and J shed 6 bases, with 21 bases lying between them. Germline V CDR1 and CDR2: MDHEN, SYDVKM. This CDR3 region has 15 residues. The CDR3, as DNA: TGTGCCAGCAGGGAGGAGAGGGGGATCTTTGGCGAGCAGTACTTC. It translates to CASREERGIFGEQYF.

The CDR3 here is CATTGGAGANSPLHF. The CDR3 nucleotides are TGTGCCACCACCGGGGGAGCTGGGGCTAATTCACCCCTCCACTTT. This sequence joins TRBV6-1 and TRBJ1-6; perhaps TRBD1 as D (5 bases). The CDR3 totals 15 residues. From germline, CDR1 is MNHNS and CDR2 SASEGT. Trimming stripped 10 bases from V and 6 bases from J, with 19 bases between.

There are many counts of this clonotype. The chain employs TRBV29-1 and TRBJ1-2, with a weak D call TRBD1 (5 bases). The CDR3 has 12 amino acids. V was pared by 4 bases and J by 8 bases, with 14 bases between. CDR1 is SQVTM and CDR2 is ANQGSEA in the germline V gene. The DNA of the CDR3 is TGCAGCGTTGCTGGTGGGTGGGGCGGCTACACCTTC. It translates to CSVAGGWGGYTF.